A selection of T cell receptor beta chains follows, all from one sample in a study of T cells in Graves' hyperthyroidism and ophthalmopathy. TCRdb reanalysed the multiplex PCR reads using MiXCR and keeps one entry per CDR3 protein. The table lists about 360,000 distinct CDR3 sequences, approximately 13% of them singletons. What was sequenced was blood. The receptors were gathered from a woman aged 18-29 years with Graves' hyperthyroidism. Each CDR3 is given with its conserved first and last residue. D genes are given only for firm matches. Some rows mark clone size as missing; the rest say once, few, many or name a class of expanded clone.

CDR3 | DNA | D | J | size | V
CASNKGEYEQYF | TGTGCCAGCAATAAAGGGGAATACGAGCAGTACTTC | NA | TRBJ2-7 | NA | TRBV6-2/TRBV6-3
CASSRGGGPQETQYF | TGTGCCAGCAGCCGAGGCGGGGGACCTCAAGAGACCCAGTACTTC | TRBD2 | TRBJ2-5 | NA | TRBV11-3
CASTLRYPPTNEKLFF | TGTGCCAGCACCCTCAGATACCCCCCAACTAATGAAAAACTGTTTTTT | NA | TRBJ1-4 | few | TRBV27
CATSDLGQGGNEQFF | TGTGCCACCAGTGATTTGGGACAGGGGGGAAATGAGCAGTTCTTC | TRBD1 | TRBJ2-1 | many | TRBV24-1
CASSPIRTNTEAFF | TGTGCCAGCAGTCCCATCCGGACGAACACTGAAGCTTTCTTT | NA | TRBJ1-1 | NA | TRBV7-2
CATRMRQGRVNTEAFF | TGTGCCACCCGTATGAGACAGGGTCGTGTGAACACTGAAGCTTTCTTT | TRBD1 | TRBJ1-1 | NA | TRBV6-1
CASSSVESRNQPQHF | TGTGCCAGCAGTTCGGTGGAGAGCCGAAATCAGCCCCAGCATTTT | NA | TRBJ1-5 | many | TRBV6-1
CASSPEWTGSANEKLFF | TGTGCCAGCAGTCCCGAATGGACAGGGTCTGCTAATGAAAAACTGTTTTTT | TRBD1 | TRBJ1-4 | many | TRBV28
CASCGGQGALSTDTQYF | TGTGCCAGTTGCGGGGGACAGGGGGCCCTCAGCACAGATACGCAGTATTTT | TRBD1 | TRBJ2-3 | few | TRBV19
CASTFRGLLYEQYF | TGTGCCAGCACCTTCAGGGGACTCCTCTACGAGCAGTACTTC | NA | TRBJ2-7 | few | TRBV6-2/TRBV6-3
CASSQEGPSYGYTF | TGTGCCAGCAGCCAGGAAGGGCCCTCCTATGGCTACACCTTC | NA | TRBJ1-2 | many | TRBV3-1
CSAPGTGGLDTQYF | TGCAGTGCCCCCGGGACAGGGGGACTAGATACGCAGTATTTT | TRBD1 | TRBJ2-3 | many | TRBV20-1
CASNSYYEQYF | TGTGCCAGCAACTCCTACTACGAGCAGTACTTC | NA | TRBJ2-7 | many | TRBV28
CASSLLMTGIESTGELFF | TGCGCCAGCAGCCTGCTTATGACAGGTATTGAGAGCACCGGGGAGCTGTTTTTT | NA | TRBJ2-2 | many | TRBV5-1
CSARSGLAGLYERYF | TGCAGTGCTAGGAGCGGACTAGCGGGACTCTACGAGCGGTACTTC | TRBD2 | TRBJ2-7 | NA | TRBV20-1
CASRDYEQFF | TGTGCCAGCAGAGACTATGAGCAGTTCTTC | NA | TRBJ2-1 | few | TRBV6-1
CASSPATGTNSPLHF | TGCGCCAGCAGCCCAGCGACAGGGACAAATTCACCCCTCCACTTT | TRBD1 | TRBJ1-6 | many | TRBV5-1
CSASRRDRVANTEAFF | TGCAGTGCTAGCCGCCGGGACAGGGTAGCGAACACTGAAGCTTTCTTT | TRBD1 | TRBJ1-1 | many | TRBV20-1
CASSARLAGGPTSTDTQYF | TGTGCCAGCAGTGCTCGACTAGCGGGAGGCCCAACTAGCACAGATACGCAGTATTTT | TRBD2 | TRBJ2-3 | many | TRBV28
CASSVTTGFKGYTF | TGTGCCAGCAGTGTTACGACAGGCTTTAAAGGCTACACCTTC | NA | TRBJ1-2 | few | TRBV6-2/TRBV6-3